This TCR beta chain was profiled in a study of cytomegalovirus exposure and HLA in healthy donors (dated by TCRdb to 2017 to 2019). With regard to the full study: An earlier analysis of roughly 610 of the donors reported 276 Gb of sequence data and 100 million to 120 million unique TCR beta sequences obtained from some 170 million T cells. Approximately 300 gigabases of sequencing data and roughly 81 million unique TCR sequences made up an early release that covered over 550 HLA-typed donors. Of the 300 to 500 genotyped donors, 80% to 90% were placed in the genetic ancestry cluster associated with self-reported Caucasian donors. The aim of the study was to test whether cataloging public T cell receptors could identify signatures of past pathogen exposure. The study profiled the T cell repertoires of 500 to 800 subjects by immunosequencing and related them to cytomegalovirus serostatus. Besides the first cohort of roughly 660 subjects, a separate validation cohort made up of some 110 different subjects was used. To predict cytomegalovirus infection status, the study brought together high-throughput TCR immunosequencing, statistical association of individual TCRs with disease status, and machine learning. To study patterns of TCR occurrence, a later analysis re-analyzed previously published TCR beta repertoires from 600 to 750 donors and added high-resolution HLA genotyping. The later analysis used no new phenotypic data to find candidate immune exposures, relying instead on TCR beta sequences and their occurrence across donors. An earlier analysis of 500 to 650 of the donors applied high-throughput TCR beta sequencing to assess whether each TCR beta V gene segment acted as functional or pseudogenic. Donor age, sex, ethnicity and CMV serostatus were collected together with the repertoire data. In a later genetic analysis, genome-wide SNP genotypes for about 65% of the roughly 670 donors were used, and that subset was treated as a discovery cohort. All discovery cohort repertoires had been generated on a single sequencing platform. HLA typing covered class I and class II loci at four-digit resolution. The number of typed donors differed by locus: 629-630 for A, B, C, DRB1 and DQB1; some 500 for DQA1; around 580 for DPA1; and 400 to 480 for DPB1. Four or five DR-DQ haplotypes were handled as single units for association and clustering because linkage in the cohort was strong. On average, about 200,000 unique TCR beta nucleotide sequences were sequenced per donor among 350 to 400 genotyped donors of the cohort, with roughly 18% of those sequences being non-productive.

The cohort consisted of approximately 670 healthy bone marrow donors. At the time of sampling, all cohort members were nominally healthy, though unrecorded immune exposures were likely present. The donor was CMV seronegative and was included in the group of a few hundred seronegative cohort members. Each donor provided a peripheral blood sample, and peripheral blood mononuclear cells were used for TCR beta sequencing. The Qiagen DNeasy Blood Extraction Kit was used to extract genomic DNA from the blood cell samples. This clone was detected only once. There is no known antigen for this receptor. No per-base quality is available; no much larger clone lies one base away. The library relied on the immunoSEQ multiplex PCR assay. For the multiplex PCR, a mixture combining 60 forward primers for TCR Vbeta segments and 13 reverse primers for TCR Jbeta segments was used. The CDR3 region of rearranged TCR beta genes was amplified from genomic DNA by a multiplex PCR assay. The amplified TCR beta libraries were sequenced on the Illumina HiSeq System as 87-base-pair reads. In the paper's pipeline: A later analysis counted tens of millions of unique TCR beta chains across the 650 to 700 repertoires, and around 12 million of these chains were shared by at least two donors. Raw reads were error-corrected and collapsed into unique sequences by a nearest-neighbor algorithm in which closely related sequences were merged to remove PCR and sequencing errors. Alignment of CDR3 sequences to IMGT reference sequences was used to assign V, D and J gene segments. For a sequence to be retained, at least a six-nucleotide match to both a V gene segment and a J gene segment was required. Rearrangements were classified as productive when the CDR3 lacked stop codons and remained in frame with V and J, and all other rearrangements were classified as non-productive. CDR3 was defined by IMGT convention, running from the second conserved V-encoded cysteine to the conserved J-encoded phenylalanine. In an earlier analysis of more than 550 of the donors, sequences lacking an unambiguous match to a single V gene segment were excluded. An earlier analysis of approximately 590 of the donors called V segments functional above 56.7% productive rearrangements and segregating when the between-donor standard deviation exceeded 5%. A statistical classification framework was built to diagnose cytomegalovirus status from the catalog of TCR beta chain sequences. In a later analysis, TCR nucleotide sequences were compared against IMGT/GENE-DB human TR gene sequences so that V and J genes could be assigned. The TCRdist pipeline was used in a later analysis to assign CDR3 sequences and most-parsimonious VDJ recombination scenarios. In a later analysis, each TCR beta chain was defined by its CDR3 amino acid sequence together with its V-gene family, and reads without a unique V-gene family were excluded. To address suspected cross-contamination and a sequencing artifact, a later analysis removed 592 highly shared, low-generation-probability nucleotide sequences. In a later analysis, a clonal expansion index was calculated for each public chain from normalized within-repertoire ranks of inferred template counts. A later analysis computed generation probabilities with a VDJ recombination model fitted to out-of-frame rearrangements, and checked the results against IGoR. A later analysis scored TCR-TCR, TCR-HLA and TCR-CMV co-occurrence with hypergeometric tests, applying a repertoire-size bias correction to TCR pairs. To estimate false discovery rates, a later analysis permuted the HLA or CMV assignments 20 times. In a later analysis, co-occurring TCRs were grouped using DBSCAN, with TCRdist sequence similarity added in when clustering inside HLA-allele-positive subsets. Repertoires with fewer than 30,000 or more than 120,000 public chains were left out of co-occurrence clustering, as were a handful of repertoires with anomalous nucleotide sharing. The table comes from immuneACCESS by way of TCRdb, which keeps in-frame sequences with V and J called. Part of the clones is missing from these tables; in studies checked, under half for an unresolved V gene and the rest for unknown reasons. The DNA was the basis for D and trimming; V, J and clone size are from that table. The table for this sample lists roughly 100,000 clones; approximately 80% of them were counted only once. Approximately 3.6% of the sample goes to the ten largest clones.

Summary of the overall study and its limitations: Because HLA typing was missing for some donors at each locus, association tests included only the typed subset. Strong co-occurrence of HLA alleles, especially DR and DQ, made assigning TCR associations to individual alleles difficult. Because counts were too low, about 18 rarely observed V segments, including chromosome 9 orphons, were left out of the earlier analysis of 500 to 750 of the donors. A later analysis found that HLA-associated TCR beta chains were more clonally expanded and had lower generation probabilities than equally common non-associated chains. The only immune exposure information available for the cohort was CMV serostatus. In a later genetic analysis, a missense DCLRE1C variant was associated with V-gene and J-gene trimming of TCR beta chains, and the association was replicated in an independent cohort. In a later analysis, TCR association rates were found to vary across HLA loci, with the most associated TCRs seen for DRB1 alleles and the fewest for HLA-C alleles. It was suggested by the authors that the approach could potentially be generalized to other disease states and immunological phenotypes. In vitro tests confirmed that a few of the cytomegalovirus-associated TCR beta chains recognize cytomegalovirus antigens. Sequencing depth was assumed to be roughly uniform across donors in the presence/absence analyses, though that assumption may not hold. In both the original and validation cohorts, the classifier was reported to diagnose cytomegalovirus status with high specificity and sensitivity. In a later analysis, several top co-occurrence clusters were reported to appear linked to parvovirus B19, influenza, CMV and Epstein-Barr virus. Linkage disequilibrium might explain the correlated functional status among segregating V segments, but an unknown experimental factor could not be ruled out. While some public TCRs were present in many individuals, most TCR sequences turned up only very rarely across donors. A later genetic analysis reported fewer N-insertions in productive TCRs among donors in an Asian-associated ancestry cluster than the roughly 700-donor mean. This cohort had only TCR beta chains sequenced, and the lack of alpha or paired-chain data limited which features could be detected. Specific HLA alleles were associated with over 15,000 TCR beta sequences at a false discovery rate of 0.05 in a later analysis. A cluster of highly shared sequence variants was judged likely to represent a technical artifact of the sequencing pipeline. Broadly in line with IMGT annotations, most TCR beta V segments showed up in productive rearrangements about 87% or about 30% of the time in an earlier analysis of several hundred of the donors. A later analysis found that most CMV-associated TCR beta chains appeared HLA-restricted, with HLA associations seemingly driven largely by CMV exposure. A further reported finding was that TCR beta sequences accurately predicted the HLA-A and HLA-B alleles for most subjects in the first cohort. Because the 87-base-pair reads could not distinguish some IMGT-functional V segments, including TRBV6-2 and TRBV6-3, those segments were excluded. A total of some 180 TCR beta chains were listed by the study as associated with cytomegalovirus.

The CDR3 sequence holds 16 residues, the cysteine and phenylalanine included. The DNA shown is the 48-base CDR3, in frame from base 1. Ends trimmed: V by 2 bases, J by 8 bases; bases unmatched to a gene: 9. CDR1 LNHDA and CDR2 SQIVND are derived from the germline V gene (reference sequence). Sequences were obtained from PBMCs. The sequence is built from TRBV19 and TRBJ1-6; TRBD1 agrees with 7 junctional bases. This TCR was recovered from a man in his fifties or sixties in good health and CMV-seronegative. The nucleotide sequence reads TGTGCCAGTAGTATATCGACAGGGTTGACGGATTCACCCCTCCACTTT. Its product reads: CASSISTGLTDSPLHF.